This T cell receptor (beta chain) is drawn from a study of a mutant IDH1 vaccine in newly diagnosed glioma. Study in general: Pretreatment consisted of radiotherapy, temozolomide, or both, with most receiving both.

Findings and caveats of the study: Vaccine-induced immune responses occurred in more than 85% of patients. Shifts in the top peripheral T cell clonotypes seemed unrelated to pseudoprogression.

As for this clone: Its antigen is unknown.

The time point here: baseline, week 1 (first vaccination visit). Stated treatment: pre-vaccination baseline after standard-of-care therapy. The J segment lost 7 bases and the V segment lost 3 bases, leaving 12 bases of the junction unmatched. The CDR3 has 16 residues. Germline CDR1 is SGHNT and CDR2 is YYREEE (reference sequence). Produced via immunoSEQ multiplex PCR; TCRdb's table is partial and in-frame only. The sample contains about 16,000 clones, around 95% of which appear only once. The TCR sequence derives from a young woman with glioma. Some clones in this sample may be carry-over from other donors' samples. This material consisted of peripheral blood mononuclear cells (PBMCs), taken from a glioma patient treated with radiotherapy, temozolomide or both. This chain links TRBV5-4 with TRBJ2-1; 8 bases align to TRBD2. This chain's CDR3 is CASSSTGGPFLNEQFF. CDR3 sequence (DNA): TGTGCCAGCAGCTCAACGGGAGGGCCGTTTCTGAATGAGCAGTTCTTC.